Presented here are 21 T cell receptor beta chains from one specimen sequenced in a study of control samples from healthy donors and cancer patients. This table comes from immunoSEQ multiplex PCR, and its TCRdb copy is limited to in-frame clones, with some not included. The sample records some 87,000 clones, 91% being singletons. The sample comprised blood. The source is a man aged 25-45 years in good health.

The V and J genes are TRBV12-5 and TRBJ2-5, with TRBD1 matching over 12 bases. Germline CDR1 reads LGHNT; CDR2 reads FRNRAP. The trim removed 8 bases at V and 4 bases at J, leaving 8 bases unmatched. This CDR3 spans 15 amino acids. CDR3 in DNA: TGTGCTAGTTGCCGGGACAGGGGGCGGGTAGAGACCCAGTACTTC. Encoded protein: CASCRDRGRVETQYF.

In nucleotides, the CDR3 is TGTGCCAGCAGCCATCCGGGACTAGCGTCCAATGAGCAGTTCTTC. It encodes CASSHPGLASNEQFF. This chain links TRBV3-1 (or the pseudogene TRBV3-2) with TRBJ2-1; 10 bases align to TRBD2. The CDR3 is made up of 15 amino acids. The V gene end was trimmed by 3 bases and the J gene end by 6 bases; junction bases not matched to a gene: 5. Germline assignment: CDR1 LGHDT and CDR2 YNNKEL (reference sequence).

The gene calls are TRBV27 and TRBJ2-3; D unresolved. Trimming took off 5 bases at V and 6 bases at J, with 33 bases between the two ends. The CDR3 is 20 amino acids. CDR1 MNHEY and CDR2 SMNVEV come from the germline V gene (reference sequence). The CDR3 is CASSPNGSAGRAPRRDTQYF. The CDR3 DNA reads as TGTGCCAGCAGTCCGAATGGGTCTGCAGGTCGGGCCCCTCGAAGGGATACGCAGTATTTT.

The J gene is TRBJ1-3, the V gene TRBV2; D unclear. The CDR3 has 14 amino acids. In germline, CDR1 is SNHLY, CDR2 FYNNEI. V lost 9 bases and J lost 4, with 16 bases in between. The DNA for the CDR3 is TGTGCCAGTTCGTCCGGGGTCGCCGGAAACACCATATATTTT. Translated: CASSSGVAGNTIYF. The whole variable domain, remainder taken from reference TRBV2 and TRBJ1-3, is EPEVTQTPSHQVTQMGQEVILRCVPISNHLYFYWYRQILGQKVEFLVSFYNNEISEKSEIFDDQFSVERPDGSNFTLKIRSTKLEDSAMYFCASSSGVAGNTIYFGEGSWLTVV.

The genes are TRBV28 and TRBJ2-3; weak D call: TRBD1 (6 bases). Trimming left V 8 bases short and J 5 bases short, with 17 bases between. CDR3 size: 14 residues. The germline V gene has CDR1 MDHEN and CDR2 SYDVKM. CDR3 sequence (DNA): TGTGCCAGCGGGGAAGGGACACTGGGAGATACGCAGTATTTT. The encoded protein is CASGEGTLGDTQYF.

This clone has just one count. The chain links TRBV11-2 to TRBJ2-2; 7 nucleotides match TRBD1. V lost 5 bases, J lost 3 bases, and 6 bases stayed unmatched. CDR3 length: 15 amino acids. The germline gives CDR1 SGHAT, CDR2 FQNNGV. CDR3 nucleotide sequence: TGTGCCAGCAGCCGACAGGGTTTGCACACCGGGGAGCTGTTTTTT. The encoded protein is CASSRQGLHTGELFF.

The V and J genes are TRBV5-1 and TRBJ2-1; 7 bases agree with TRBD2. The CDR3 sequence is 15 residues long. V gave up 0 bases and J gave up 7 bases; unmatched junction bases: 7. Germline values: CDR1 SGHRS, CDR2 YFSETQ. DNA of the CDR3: TGCGCCAGCAGCTTGGATGGCGGGAGTATGAATGAGCAGTTCTTC. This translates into CASSLDGGSMNEQFF.

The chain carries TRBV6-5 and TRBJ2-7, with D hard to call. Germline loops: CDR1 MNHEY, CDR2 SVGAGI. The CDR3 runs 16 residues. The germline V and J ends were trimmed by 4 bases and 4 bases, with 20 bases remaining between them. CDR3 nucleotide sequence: TGTGCCAGCAGTTCCCTAGGCGGACCCCAGAAGTACGAGCAGTACTTC. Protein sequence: CASSSLGGPQKYEQYF.

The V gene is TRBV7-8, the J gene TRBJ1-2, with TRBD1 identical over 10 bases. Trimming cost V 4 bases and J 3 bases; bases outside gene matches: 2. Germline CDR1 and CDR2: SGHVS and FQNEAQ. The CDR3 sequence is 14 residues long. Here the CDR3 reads CASSSGTGDYGYTF. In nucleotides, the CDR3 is TGTGCCAGCAGCTCCGGGACAGGGGACTATGGCTACACCTTC.

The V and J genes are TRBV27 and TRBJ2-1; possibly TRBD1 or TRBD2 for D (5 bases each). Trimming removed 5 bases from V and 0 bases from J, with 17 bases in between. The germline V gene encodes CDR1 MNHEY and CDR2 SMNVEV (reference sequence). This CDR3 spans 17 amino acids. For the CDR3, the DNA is TGTGCCAGCAGTAAGGGACCCGGGACGGTCTCCTACAATGAGCAGTTCTTC. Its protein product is CASSKGPGTVSYNEQFF.

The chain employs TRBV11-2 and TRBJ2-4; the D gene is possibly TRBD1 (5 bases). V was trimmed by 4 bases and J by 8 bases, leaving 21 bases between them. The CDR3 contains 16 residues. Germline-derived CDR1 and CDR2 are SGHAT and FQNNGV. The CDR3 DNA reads TGTGCCAGCAGCTCCAGGGCATCGATGGTTACGGACATTCAGTACTTC. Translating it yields CASSSRASMVTDIQYF.

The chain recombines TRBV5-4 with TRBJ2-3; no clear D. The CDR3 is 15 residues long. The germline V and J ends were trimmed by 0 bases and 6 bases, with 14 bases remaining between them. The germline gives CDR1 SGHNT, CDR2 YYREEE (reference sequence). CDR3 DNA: TGTGCCAGCAGCTTGGCCGTGAATTCCCCCGATACGCAGTATTTT. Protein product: CASSLAVNSPDTQYF.

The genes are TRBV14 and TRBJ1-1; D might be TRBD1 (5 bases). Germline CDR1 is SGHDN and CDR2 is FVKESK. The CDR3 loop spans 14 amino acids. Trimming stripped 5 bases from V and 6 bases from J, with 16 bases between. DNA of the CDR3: TGTGCCAGCAGCATAAGCCGAGGGGTCGCTGAAGCTTTCTTT. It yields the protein CASSISRGVAEAFF.

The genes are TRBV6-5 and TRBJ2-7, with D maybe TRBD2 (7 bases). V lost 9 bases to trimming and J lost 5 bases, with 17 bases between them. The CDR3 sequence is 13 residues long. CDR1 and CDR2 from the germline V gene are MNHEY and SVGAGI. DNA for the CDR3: TGTGCCAGTCGCTGGGGGGGCGGGAACGAGCAGTACTTC. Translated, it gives CASRWGGGNEQYF.

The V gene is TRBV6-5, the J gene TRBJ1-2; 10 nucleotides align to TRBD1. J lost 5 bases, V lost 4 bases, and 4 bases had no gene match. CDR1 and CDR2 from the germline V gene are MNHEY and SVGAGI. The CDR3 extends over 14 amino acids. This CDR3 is CASSSGQGGYGYTF. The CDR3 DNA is TGTGCCAGCAGTTCCGGACAGGGGGGGTATGGCTACACCTTC.

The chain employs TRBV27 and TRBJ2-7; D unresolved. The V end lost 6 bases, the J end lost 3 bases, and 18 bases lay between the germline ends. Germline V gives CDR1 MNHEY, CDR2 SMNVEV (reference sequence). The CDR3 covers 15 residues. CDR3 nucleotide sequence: TGTGCCAGCAGGGCAGCCGATAGGTCGTACTACGAGCAGTACTTC. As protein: CASRAADRSYYEQYF.

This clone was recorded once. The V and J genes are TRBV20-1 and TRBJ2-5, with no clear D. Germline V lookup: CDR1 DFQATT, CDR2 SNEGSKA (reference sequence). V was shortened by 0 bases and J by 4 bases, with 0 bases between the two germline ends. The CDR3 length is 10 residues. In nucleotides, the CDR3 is TGCAGTGCTAGAGAAGAGACCCAGTACTTC. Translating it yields CSAREETQYF.

This CDR3 is CASSLGTTGAYGYTF. The CDR3 nucleotides read TGTGCCAGCAGCCTTGGGACAACGGGGGCCTATGGCTACACCTTC. The V call is TRBV14, the J call TRBJ1-2, with D possibly being TRBD1 (6 bases). The CDR3 extends over 15 amino acids. V lost 4 bases to trimming and J lost 4 bases, with 16 bases between them. Germline assignment: CDR1 SGHDN and CDR2 FVKESK.

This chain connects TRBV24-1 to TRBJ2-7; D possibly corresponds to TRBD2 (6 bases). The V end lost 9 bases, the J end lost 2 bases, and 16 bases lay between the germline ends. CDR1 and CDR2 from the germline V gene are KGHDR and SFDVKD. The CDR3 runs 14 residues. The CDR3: CATGPGGTPYEQYF. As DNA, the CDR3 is TGTGCCACCGGGCCGGGCGGGACCCCCTACGAGCAGTACTTC.

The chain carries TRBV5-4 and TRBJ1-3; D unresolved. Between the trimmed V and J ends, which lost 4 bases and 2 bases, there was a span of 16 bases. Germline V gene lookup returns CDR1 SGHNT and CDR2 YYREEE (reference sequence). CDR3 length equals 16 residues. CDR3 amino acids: CASSDRAGGPGNTIYF. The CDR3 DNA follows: TGTGCCAGCAGCGACCGGGCCGGTGGTCCTGGAAACACCATATATTTT.

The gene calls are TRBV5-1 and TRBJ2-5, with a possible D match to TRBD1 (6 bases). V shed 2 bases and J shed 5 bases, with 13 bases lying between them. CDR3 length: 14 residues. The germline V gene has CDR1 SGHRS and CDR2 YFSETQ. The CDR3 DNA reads TGCGCCAGCAGCTTCCACAGGGACCGGGAGACCCAGTACTTC. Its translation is CASSFHRDRETQYF.